This TCR beta chain appears in the sequencing data of a study of shared clonotypes between healthy human individuals. Germline lookup yields CDR1 LGHNA and CDR2 YSLEER. Trimming shortened V by 7 bases and J by 3 bases, and 18 bases separated the two germline ends. The CDR3 extends over 15 amino acids. Profiled with immunoSEQ multiplex PCR; TCRdb holds only in-frame clones, not every one. The repertoire has roughly 660,000 clones, about 90% of them found once; the top ten carry 34%. The rearrangement joins TRBV4-3 to TRBJ1-1, with D possibly being TRBD1 (6 bases). The TCR comes from a man younger than 35 in good health. Some clones in this sample may be carry-over from other donors' samples. Source material: memory CD8+ T cells from PBMCs. The subset here: CD45RO+ cells pooled with CCR7-negative TemRA cells. CDR3 sequence (DNA): TGCGCCAGCACCCCAAATGGGGGGCTGGACACTGAAGCTTTCTTT. Translation: CASTPNGGLDTEAFF.